This T cell receptor (beta chain) was identified in a study of identifying expanded T cells in peripheral blood. Study results and caveats: Across healthy donors, higher total template counts meant significantly greater two-week count variance. Over about two and four weeks, about 15 and 19 clones changed, versus around 1.2 between replicates.

Turning to this clone: Its antigen is unidentified.

Germline lookup yields CDR1 SGHRS and CDR2 YFSETQ. Trimming removed 0 bases at V and 9 bases at J, with 13 bases between. This CDR3 comprises 14 residues. Sequenced by immunoSEQ multiplex PCR; TCRdb stores in-frame clones only, minus some. The sample holds roughly 100,000 clones, about 83% seen once. No infections or other immune events were documented during collection. Material: blood. The V and J genes are TRBV5-1 and TRBJ2-1; D unresolved. The TCR was taken from a person aged 18 to 70 in good health. For the CDR3, the DNA is TGCGCCAGCAGCTTGGCCAGTACAAGCGTTGAGCAGTTCTTC. Translating gives CASSLASTSVEQFF. The full variable domain, in which reference TRBV5-1 and TRBJ2-1 provide the parts outside the CDR3, is KAGVTQTPRYLIKTRGQQVTLSCSPISGHRSVSWYQQTPGQGLQFLFEYFSETQRNKGNFPGRFSGRQFSNSRSEMNVSTLELGDSALYLCASSLASTSVEQFFGPGTRLTVL.